This TCR beta chain was recovered during a study of blood T cell repertoires in COVID-19. Turning to the study itself: T cells, B-cell-depleted T cells, or PBMCs provided the cDNA or gDNA that served as material.

V dropped 0 bases and J dropped 2; count of bases not matched to a gene: 5. Germline V gives CDR1 LGHDT, CDR2 YNNKEL (reference sequence). This CDR3 spans 16 amino acids. Original handling: Estimates of nucleated cell counts were drawn from the amplification of reference gene primers. Assay used: immunoSEQ multiplex PCR; TCRdb lists only in-frame clones, some missing. V and J calls and clone size are given by that table; D and trimming were obtained from the DNA. The table shows hundreds of thousands of clones, with 86% occurring only once. The chain is built from TRBV3-1 (or the pseudogene TRBV3-2) and TRBJ1-2, with 8 nucleotides matching TRBD1. The sequenced sample consisted of peripheral blood. The sequence was collected from a woman between 25 and 40 years old with active or convalescent COVID-19. The CDR3 loop reads CASSQEVTGGNYGYTF. For the CDR3, the DNA is TGTGCCAGCAGCCAAGAGGTAACAGGGGGGAACTATGGCTACACCTTC.